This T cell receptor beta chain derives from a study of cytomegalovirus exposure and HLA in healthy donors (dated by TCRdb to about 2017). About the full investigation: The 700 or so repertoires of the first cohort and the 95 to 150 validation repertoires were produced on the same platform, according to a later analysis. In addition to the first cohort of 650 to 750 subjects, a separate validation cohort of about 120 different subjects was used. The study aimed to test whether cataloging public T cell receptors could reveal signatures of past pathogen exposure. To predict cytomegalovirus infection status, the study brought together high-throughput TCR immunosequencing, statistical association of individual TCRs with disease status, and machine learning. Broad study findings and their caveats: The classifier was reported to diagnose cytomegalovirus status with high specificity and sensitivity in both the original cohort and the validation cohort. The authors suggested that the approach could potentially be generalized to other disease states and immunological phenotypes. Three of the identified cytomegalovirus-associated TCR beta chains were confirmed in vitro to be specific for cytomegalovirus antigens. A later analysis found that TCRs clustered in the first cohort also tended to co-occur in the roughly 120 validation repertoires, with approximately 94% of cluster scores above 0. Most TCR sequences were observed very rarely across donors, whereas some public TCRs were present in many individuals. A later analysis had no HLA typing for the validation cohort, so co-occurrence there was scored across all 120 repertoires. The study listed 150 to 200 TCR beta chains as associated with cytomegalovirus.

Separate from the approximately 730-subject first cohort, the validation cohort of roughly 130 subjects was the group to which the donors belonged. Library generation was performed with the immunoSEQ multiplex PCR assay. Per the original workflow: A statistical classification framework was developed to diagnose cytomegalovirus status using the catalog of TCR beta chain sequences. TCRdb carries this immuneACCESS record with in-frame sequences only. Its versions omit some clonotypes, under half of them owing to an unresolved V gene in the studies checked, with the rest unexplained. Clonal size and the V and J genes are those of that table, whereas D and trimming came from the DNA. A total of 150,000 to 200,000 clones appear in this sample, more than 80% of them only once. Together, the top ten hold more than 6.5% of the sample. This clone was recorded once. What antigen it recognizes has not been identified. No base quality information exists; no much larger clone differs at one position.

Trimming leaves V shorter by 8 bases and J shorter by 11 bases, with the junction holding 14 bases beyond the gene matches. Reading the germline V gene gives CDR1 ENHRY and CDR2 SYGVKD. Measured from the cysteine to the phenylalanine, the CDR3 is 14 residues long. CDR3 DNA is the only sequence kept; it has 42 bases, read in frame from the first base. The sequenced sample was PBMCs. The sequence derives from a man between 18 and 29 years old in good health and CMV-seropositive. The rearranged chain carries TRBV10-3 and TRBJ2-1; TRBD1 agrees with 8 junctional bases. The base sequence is TGTGCCATCGGATCCGGGACAGGTAACTCTAAGCAGTTCTTC. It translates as CAIGSGTGNSKQFF.